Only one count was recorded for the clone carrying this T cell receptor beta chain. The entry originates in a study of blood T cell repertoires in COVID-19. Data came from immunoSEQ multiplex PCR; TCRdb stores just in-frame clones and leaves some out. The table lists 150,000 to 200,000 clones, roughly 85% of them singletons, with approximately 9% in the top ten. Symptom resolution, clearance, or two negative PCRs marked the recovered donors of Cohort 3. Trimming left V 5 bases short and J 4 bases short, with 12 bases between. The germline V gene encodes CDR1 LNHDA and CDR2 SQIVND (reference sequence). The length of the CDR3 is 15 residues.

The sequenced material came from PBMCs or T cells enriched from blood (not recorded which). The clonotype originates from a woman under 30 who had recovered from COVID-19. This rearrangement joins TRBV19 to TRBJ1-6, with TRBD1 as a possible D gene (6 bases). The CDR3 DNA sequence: TGTGCCAGTAGTCCCATACAGGGTTATAATTCACCCCTCCACTTT. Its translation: CASSPIQGYNSPLHF.